The 9 T cell receptor beta chains listed next were all sequenced from one sample in a study of blood T cell repertoires in COVID-19. Measured with immunoSEQ multiplex PCR; TCRdb has only the in-frame clones, and not every one. The sample comprises more than 100,000 clones, 85% to 90% of which are singletons, and 3% to 3.5% rests with the top ten. Sequencing was carried out using peripheral blood. These receptors were obtained from a human donor in a cohort sampled during active COVID-19.

As DNA, the CDR3 is TGTGCCAGCAGCCGGGACAGTTCACCCCTCCACTTT. Encoded protein: CASSRDSSPLHF. The chain uses TRBV7-2 and TRBJ1-6, with TRBD1 identical over 7 bases. Germline lookup yields CDR1 SGHTA and CDR2 FQGNSA. J lost 9 bases, V lost 5 bases, and 1 base had no gene match. The CDR3 contains 12 residues.

The rearrangement uses TRBV9 and TRBJ1-6; D uncertain. Deletions cut 0 bases from V and 7 bases from J, with 8 bases between. The length of the CDR3 is 14 residues. CDR1 SGDLS and CDR2 YYNGEE come from the germline V gene. CDR3: CASSVGAVNSPLHF. As DNA, the CDR3 is TGTGCCAGCAGCGTAGGGGCAGTCAATTCACCCCTCCACTTT. Drawing the rest from reference TRBV9 and TRBJ1-6, the complete variable domain is DSGVTQTPKHLITATGQRVTLRCSPRSGDLSVYWYQQSLDQGLQFLIQYYNGEERAKGNILERFSAQQFPDLHSELNLSSLELGDSALYFCASSVGAVNSPLHFGNGTRLTVT.

The V and J genes are TRBV5-1 and TRBJ2-1, with D possibly TRBD2 on 5 matching bases. V lost 4 bases and J lost 4, with 12 bases in between. The CDR3 extends over 14 amino acids. Germline V lookup: CDR1 SGHRS, CDR2 YFSETQ. CDR3 loop: CASSTHSEYNEQFF. CDR3 sequence (DNA): TGCGCCAGCAGCACGCATAGCGAATACAATGAGCAGTTCTTC.

The chain combines TRBV6-5 with TRBJ1-4, with 7 bases aligning to TRBD1. CDR3 size: 15 residues. V shed 4 bases and J 3 bases; nucleotides not matched to a gene: 5. Looked up from germline, CDR1 is MNHEY and CDR2 is SVGAGI. DNA for the CDR3: TGTGCCAGCAGTTCCGGGACAGCCTCTAATGAAAAACTGTTTTTT. This sequence encodes CASSSGTASNEKLFF.

The chain uses TRBV30 and TRBJ2-2; perhaps TRBD1 as D (6 bases). The CDR3 length is 17 residues. V was clipped by 3 bases and J by 4 bases, with 21 bases between them. The germline V gene encodes CDR1 GTSNPN and CDR2 SVGIG (reference sequence). The CDR3 nucleotides read TGTGCCTGGAGCCCTCGTCAGTGGGGGCGAGGCACCGGGGAGCTGTTTTTT. Amino acid sequence: CAWSPRQWGRGTGELFF.

This clone was seen ten or more times. This CDR3 reads CASSPDRPQHF. CDR3 DNA sequence: TGTGCCAGCAGTCCTGATAGGCCCCAGCATTTT. The chain combines TRBV6-6 with TRBJ1-5; D remains ambiguous. In germline, CDR1 is MNHNY, CDR2 SVGAGI (reference sequence). Trimming left V 5 bases short and J 9 bases short, with 8 bases between. There are 11 residues in the CDR3.

The chain is built from TRBV5-5 and TRBJ1-6, with TRBD1 as a possible D gene (5 bases). Trimming took 4 bases from V and 8 from J, leaving 19 bases between them. The CDR3 sequence is 16 residues long. CDR1 and CDR2 (germline): SGHKS, YYEKEE (reference sequence). The CDR3 region has the DNA TGTGCCAGCAGCAGAGGAGGGGACGTCGTTCATTCACCCCTCCACTTT. Translation: CASSRGGDVVHSPLHF. Using reference TRBV5-5 and TRBJ1-6 for the parts outside the CDR3, the full variable domain is DAGVTQSPTHLIKTRGQQVTLRCSPISGHKSVSWYQQVLGQGPQFIFQYYEKEERGRGNFPDRFSARQFPNYSSELNVNALLLGDSALYLCASSRGGDVVHSPLHFGNGTRLTVT.

The chain links TRBV28 to TRBJ1-2, with D possibly being TRBD1 (6 bases). Germline CDR1 reads MDHEN; CDR2 reads SYDVKM. The CDR3 runs to 15 residues. Trimming took 3 bases from V and 4 from J, leaving 15 bases between them. The CDR3 DNA reads TGTGCCAGCAGTTTTTCGCTGACAGGCTTCTATGGCTACACCTTC. Amino acid sequence: CASSFSLTGFYGYTF.

The V and J genes are TRBV18 and TRBJ2-7; no definite D call. Trimming took off 0 bases at V and 0 bases at J, with 6 bases between the two ends. This CDR3 is built from 14 residues. Germline loops: CDR1 KGHSH, CDR2 LQKENI. CDR3 protein: CASSPPYSSYEQYF. The CDR3 DNA reads as TGTGCCAGCTCACCACCCTACAGCTCCTACGAGCAGTACTTC.